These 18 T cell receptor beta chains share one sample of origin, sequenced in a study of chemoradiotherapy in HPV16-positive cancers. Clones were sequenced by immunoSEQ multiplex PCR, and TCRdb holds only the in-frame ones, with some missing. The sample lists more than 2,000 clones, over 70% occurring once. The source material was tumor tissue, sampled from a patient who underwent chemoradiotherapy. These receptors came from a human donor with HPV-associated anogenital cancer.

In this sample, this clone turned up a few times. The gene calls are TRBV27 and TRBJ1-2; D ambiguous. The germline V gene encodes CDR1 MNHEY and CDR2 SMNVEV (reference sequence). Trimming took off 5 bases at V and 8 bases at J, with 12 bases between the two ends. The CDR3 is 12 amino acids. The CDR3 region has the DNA TGTGCCAGCAGTCCGTCAGGCGGAGGCTACACCTTC. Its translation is CASSPSGGGYTF.

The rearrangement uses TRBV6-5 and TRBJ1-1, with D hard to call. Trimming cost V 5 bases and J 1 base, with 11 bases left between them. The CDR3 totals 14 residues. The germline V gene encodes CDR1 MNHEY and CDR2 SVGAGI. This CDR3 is CASSTRTGNTEAFF. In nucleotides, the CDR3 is TGTGCCAGCAGTACCCGGACGGGGAACACTGAAGCTTTCTTT.

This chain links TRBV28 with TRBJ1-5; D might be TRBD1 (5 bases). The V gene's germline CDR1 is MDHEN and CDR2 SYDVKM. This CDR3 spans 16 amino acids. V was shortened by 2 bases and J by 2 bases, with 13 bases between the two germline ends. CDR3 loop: CASSLGMGRGNQPQHF. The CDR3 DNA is TGTGCCAGCAGTTTAGGGATGGGCAGGGGCAATCAGCCCCAGCATTTT.

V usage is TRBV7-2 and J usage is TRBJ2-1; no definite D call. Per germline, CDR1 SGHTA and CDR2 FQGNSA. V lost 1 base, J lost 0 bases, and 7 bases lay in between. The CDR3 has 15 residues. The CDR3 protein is CASSLDPSSYNEQFF. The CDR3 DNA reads TGTGCCAGCAGCTTAGATCCCAGCTCCTACAATGAGCAGTTCTTC.

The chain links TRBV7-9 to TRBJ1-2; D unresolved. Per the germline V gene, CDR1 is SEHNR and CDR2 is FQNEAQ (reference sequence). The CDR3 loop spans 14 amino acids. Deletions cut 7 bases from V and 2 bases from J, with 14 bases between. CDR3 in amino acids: CASNGEQSNYGYTF. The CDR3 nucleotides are TGTGCCAGCAACGGCGAGCAATCCAACTATGGCTACACCTTC. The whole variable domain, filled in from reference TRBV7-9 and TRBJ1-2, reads DTGVSQNPRHKITKRGQNVTFRCDPISEHNRLYWYRQTLGQGPEFLTYFQNEAQLEKSRLLSDRFSAERPKGSFSTLEIQRTEQGDSAMYLCASNGEQSNYGYTFGSGTRLTVV.

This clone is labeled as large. As DNA, the CDR3 is TGTGCCAGCAGCTGGTCTGTAGCTGAAGCTTTCTTT. Translation gives CASSWSVAEAFF. The genes are TRBV7-9 and TRBJ1-1, with unresolved D. This CDR3 spans 12 amino acids. The ends were cut back, 4 bases at V and 6 bases at J, with 9 bases in the middle. Looked up from germline, CDR1 is SEHNR and CDR2 is FQNEAQ (reference sequence).

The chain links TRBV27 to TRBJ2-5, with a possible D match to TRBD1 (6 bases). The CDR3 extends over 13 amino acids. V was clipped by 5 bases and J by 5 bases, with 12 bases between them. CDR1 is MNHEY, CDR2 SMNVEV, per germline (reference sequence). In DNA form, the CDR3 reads TGTGCCAGCAGTCGGGACAAAGTGGAGACCCAGTACTTC. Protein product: CASSRDKVETQYF.

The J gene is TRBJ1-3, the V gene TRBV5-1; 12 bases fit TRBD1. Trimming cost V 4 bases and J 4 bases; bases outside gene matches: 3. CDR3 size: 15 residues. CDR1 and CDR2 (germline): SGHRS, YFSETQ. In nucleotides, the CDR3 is TGCGCCAGCAGCCGGGACAGGGGGCTCGGAAACACCATATATTTT. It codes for CASSRDRGLGNTIYF.

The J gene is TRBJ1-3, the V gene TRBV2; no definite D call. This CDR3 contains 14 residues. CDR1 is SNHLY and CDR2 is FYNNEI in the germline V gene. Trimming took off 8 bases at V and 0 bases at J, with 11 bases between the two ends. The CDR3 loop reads CASQTSNSGNTIYF. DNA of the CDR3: TGTGCCAGCCAGACATCCAACTCTGGAAACACCATATATTTT. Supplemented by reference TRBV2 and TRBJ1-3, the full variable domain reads EPEVTQTPSHQVTQMGQEVILRCVPISNHLYFYWYRQILGQKVEFLVSFYNNEISEKSEIFDDQFSVERPDGSNFTLKIRSTKLEDSAMYFCASQTSNSGNTIYFGEGSWLTVV.

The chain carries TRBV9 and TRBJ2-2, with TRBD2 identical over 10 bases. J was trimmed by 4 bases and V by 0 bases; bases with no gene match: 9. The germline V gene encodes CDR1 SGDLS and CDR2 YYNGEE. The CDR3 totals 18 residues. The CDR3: CASSVAFGAGGLTGELFF. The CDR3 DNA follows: TGTGCCAGCAGCGTAGCGTTTGGAGCGGGGGGGCTCACCGGGGAGCTGTTTTTT.

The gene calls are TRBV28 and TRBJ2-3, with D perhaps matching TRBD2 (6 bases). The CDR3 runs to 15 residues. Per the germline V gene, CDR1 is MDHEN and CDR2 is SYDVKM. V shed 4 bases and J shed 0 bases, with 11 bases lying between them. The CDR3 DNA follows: TGTGCCAGCAGTTCCCCACTAGCTAGCACAGATACGCAGTATTTT. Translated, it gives CASSSPLASTDTQYF.

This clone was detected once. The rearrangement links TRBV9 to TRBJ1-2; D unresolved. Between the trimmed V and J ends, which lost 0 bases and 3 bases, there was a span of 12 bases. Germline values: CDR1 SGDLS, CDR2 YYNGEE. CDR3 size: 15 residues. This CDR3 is CASSVGAATYYGYTF. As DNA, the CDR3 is TGTGCCAGCAGCGTAGGCGCAGCAACGTACTATGGCTACACCTTC.

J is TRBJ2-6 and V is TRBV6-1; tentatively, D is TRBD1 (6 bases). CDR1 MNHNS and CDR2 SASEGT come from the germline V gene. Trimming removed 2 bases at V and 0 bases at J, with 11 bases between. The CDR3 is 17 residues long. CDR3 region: CASSEYGQISGANVLTF. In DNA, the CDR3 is TGTGCCAGCAGTGAATATGGACAGATCTCTGGGGCCAACGTCCTGACTTTC.

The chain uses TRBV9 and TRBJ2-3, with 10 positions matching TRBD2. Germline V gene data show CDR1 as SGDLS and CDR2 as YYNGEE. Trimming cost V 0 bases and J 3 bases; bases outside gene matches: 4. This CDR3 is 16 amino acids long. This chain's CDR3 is CASSVGASGGTDTQYF. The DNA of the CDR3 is TGTGCCAGCAGCGTAGGGGCTAGCGGGGGAACAGATACGCAGTATTTT.

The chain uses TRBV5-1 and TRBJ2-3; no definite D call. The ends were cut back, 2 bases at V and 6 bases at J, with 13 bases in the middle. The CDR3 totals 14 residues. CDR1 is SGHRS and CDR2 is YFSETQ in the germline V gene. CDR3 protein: CASSLESKADTQYF. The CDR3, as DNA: TGCGCCAGCAGCTTAGAGTCGAAGGCCGATACGCAGTATTTT.

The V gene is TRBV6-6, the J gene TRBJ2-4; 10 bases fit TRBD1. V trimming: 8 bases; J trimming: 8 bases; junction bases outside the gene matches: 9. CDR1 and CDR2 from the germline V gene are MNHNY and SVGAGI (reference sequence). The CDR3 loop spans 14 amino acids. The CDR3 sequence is CASRRGTGVDIQYF. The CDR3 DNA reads TGTGCCAGCCGGCGAGGGACAGGGGTGGACATTCAGTACTTC.

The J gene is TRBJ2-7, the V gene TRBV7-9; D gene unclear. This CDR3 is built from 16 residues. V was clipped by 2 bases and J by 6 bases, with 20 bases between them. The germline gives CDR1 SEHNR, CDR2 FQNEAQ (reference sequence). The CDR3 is CASSLLTGTRSGEQYF. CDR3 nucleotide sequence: TGTGCCAGCAGCTTACTAACCGGTACCAGGAGTGGCGAGCAGTACTTC.

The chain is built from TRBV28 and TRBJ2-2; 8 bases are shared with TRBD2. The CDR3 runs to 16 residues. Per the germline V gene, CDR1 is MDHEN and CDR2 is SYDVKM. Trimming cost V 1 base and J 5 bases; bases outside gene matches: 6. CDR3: CASSLSASGSTGELFF. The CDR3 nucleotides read TGTGCCAGCAGTTTATCGGCTAGCGGGTCGACCGGGGAGCTGTTTTTT.